The clone carrying this T cell receptor beta chain was counted ten times or more. No antigen is known for it. The cDNA was synthesized by means of template-switch 5'RACE, which was carried out with 10-nucleotide random UMIs. Over 200 million TCR-beta sequences (from 15-18 subjects) were yielded by each sequencing run. MiXCR, run by TCRdb on the 5' RACE reads, gives a single entry per CDR3 protein. The sample has 65,000 to 85,000 distinct CDR3 sequences, approximately 6% seen once. Sample time point: longitudinal time-point 2. Unsorted libraries came from 2 million PBMCs stored at -80 °C. Germline V CDR1 and CDR2: DFQATT, SNEGSKA (reference sequence). This CDR3 comprises 15 residues. V lost 4 bases, J lost 3 bases, and 4 bases stayed unmatched. These data originate in a study of neurological immune-mediated disorders. Points from the study as a whole: Falling below healthy controls, multiple sclerosis showed the least TCR clonal expansion, while HTLV-1-associated myelopathy showed the most.

The genes are TRBV20-1 and TRBJ1-6; the match to TRBD1 covers 9 bases. The TCR sequence derives from a woman aged 55-69 years with multiple sclerosis. Sequenced input: PBMCs. CDR3 sequence (DNA): TGCAGTGCTACCGGGGACAGGGTCTATAATTCACCCCTCCACTTT. Protein product: CSATGDRVYNSPLHF.